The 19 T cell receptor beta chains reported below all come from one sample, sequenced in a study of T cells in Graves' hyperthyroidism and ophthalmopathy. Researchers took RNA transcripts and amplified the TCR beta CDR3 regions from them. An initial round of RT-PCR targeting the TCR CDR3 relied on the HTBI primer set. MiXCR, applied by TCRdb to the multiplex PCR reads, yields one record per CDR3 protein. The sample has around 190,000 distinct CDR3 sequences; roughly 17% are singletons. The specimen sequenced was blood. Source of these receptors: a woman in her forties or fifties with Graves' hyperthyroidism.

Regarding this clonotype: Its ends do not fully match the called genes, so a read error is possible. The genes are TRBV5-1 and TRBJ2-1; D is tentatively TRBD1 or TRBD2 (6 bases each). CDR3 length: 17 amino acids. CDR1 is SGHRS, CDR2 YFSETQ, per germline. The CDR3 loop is CASSVGGGQKKIDEQFF. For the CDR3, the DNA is TGTGCCAGCAGCGTTGGAGGGGGACAAAAAAAGATCGATGAGCAGTTCTTC.

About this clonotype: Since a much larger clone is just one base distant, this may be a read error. CDR3 sequence: CASSSSPRVTEAFF. CDR3 coding DNA: TGTGCCAGCAGTTCTTCACCCCGGGTCACTGAAGCTTTCTTT. The gene calls are TRBV28 and TRBJ1-1, with D unresolved. Per germline, CDR1 MDHEN and CDR2 SYDVKM. This CDR3 is 14 amino acids long. V shed 4 bases and J shed 4 bases, with 13 bases lying between them. Combining the CDR3 with reference TRBV28 and TRBJ1-1 gives the whole variable domain DVKVTQSSRYLVKRTGEKVFLECVQDMDHENMFWYRQDPGLGLRLIYFSYDVKMKEKGDIPEGYSVSREKKERFSLILESASTNQTSMYLCASSSSPRVTEAFFGQGTRLTVV.

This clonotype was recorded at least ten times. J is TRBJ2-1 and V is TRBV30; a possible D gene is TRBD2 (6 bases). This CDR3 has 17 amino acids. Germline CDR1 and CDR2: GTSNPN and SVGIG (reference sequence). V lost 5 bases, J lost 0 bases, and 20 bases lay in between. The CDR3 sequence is CAWGSTSSLRSYNEQFF. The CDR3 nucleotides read TGTGCCTGGGGGAGTACTAGCTCATTGCGCTCCTACAATGAGCAGTTCTTC.

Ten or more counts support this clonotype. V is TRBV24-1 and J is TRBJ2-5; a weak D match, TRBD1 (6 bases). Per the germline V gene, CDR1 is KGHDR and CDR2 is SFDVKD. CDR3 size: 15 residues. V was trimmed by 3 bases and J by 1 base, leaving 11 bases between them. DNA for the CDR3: TGTGCCACCAGTGATAAGAGGACAGCCCAAGAGACCCAGTACTTC. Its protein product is CATSDKRTAQETQYF.

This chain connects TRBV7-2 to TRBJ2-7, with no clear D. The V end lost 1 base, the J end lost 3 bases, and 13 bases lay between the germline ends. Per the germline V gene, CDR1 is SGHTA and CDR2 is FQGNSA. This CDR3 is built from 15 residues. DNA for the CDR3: TGTGCCAGCAGCTTAGTCTCCCTCGGATTCTACGAGCAGTACTTC. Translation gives CASSLVSLGFYEQYF.

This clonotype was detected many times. The CDR3 region is CASRGRAVTEAFF. The CDR3 DNA reads as TGTGCCAGCAGGGGACGGGCTGTCACTGAAGCTTTCTTT. The chain couples TRBV6-1 to TRBJ1-1, with a possible D match to TRBD1 (5 bases). The V end lost 6 bases, the J end lost 4 bases, and 12 bases lay between the germline ends. The germline CDR1 and CDR2 sequences are MNHNS and SASEGT. The length of the CDR3 is 13 residues.

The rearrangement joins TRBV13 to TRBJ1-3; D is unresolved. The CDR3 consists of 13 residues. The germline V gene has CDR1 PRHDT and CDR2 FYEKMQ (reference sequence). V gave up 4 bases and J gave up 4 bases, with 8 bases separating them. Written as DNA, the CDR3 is TGTGCCAGCAGCTCAGACCCGGGAAACACCATATATTTT. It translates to CASSSDPGNTIYF.

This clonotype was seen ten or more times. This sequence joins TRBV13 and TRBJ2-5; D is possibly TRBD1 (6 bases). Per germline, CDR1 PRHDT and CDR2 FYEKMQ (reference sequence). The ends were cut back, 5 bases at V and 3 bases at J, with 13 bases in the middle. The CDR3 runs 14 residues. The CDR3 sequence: CASSTRQDEETQYF. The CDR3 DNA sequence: TGTGCCAGCAGCACCAGACAGGATGAAGAGACCCAGTACTTC. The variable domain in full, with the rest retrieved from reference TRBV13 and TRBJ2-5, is AAGVIQSPRHLIKEKRETATLKCYPIPRHDTVYWYQQGPGQDPQFLISFYEKMQSDKGSIPDRFSAQQFSDYHSELNMSSLELGDSALYFCASSTRQDEETQYFGPGTRLLVL.

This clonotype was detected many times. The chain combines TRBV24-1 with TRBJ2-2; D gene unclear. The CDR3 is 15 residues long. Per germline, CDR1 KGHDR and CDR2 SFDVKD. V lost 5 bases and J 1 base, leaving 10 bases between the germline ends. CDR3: CATSGKGKNTGELFF. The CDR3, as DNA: TGTGCCACCAGTGGAAAGGGCAAGAACACCGGGGAGCTGTTTTTT.

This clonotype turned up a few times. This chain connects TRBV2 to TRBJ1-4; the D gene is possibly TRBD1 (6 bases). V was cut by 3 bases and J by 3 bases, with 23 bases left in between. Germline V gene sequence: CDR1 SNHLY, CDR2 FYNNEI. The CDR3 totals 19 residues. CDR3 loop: CASSDYRMSQGLANEKLFF. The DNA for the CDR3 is TGTGCCAGCAGTGACTATAGGATGAGCCAGGGGTTGGCTAATGAAAAACTGTTTTTT.

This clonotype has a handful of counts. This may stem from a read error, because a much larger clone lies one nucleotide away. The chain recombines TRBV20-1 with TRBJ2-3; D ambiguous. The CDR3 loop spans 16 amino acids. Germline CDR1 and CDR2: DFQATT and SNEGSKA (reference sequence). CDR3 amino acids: CGARDRKKRSTDTQYF. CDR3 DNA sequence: TGCGGTGCTAGAGATCGGAAGAAGCGAAGCACAGATACGCAGTATTTT.

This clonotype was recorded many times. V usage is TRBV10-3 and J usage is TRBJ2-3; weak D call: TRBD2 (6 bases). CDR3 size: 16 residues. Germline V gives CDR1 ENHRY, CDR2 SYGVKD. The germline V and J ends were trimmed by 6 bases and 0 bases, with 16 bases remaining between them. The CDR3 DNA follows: TGTGCCATCAGGGACTACCGCACCGATAGCACAGATACGCAGTATTTT. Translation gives CAIRDYRTDSTDTQYF.

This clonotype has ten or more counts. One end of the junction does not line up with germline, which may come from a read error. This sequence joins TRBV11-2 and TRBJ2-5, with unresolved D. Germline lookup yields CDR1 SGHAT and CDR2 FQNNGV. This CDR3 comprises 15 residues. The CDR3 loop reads CASSVEAWGRETQYF. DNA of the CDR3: TGTGCCAGCAGCGTAGAGGCCTGGGGAAGGGAGACCCAGTACTTC.

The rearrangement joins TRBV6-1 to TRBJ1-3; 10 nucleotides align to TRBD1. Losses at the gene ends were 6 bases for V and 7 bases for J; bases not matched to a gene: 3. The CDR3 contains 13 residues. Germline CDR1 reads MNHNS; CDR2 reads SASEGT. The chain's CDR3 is CASRRTGGNTIYF. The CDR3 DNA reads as TGTGCCAGCAGGAGGACAGGGGGGAACACCATATATTTT.

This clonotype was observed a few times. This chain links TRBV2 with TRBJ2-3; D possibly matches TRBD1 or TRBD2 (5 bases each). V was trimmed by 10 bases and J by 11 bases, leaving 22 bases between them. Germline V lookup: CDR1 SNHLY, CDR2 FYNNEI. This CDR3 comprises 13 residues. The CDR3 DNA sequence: TGTGCCACCCCGGGGCTCCCTAAGGGTTGGCAGTATTTT. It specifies CATPGLPKGWQYF.

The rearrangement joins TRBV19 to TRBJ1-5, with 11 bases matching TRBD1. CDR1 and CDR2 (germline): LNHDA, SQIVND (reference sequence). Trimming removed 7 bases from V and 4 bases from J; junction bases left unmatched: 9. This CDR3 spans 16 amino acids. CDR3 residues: CASTSLGTGGNQPQHF. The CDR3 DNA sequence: TGTGCCAGTACCTCTCTTGGGACAGGGGGTAATCAGCCCCAGCATTTT.

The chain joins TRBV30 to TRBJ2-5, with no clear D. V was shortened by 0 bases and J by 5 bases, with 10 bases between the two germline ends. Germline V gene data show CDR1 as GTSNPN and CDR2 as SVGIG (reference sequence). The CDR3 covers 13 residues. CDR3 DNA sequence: TGTGCCTGGAGTGTAGGATCGAGGGAGACCCAGTACTTC. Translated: CAWSVGSRETQYF.

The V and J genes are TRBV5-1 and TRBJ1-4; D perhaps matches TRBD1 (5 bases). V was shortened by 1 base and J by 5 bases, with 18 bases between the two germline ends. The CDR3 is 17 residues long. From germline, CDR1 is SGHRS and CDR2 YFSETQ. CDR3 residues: CASSLFVSGAGNEKLFF. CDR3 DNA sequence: TGCGCCAGCAGCTTGTTCGTCTCTGGGGCAGGGAATGAAAAACTGTTTTTT.

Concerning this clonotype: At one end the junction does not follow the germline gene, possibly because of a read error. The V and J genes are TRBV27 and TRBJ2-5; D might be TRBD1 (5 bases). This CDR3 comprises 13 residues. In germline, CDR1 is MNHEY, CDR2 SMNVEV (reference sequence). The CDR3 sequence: CASSLRMTEAQYF. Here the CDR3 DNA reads TGTGCCAGCAGTCTTCGTATGACAGAGGCCCAGTACTTC.